This is a list of T cell receptor beta chains from one sample in a study of blood T cell repertoires in COVID-19. Using immunoSEQ multiplex PCR, the repertoire was profiled, and TCRdb retains in-frame clones only, with some absent. The repertoire holds some 400,000 clones, with roughly 90% as singletons. Sequenced sample: PBMCs or T cells enriched from blood (not recorded which). The source of these receptors is a woman in her thirties who had recovered from COVID-19. Each CDR3 is given with its conserved first and last residue. A D gene is named only where the DNA matches it firmly. Rows may omit the clone size; those that give it use once, few, many or a size class.

j_call v_call clone_size d_call cdr3_aa cdr3_nt
TRBJ2-1 TRBV18 once TRBD2 CASSPPGLAGSYNEQFF TGTGCCAGCTCACCACCCGGGCTAGCGGGATCCTACAATGAGCAGTTCTTC
TRBJ1-6 TRBV18 NA NA CASSALPGHSSSYNSPLHF TGTGCCAGCTCAGCGCTCCCGGGACACTCAAGCTCCTATAATTCACCCCTCCACTTT
TRBJ1-3 TRBV4-1 NA NA CASSQETGGNTIYF TGCGCCAGCAGCCAAGAAACTGGTGGAAACACCATATATTTT
TRBJ2-1 TRBV2 NA TRBD1 CASSVDRGRNNEQFF TGTGCCAGCAGCGTTGACAGGGGGCGAAACAATGAGCAGTTCTTC
TRBJ2-1 TRBV6-5 NA TRBD1 CASSYRGQGVLNEQFF TGTGCCAGCAGTTACCGGGGACAGGGAGTTTTGAATGAGCAGTTCTTC
TRBJ2-7 TRBV2 NA TRBD1 CASQRTGQGGYEQYF TGTGCCAGCCAAAGAACGGGACAGGGGGGCTACGAGCAGTACTTC
TRBJ2-3 TRBV7-9 NA TRBD2 CASSSTSGVRDTQYF TGTGCCAGCAGCTCAACTAGCGGAGTTCGGGATACGCAGTATTTT
TRBJ2-5 TRBV6-5 once NA CASSPVTAQETQYF TGTGCCAGCAGTCCTGTGACAGCCCAAGAGACCCAGTACTTC
TRBJ1-1 TRBV28 NA NA CASSSRGGRDTEAFF TGTGCCAGCAGTTCCCGGGGAGGGCGGGACACTGAAGCTTTCTTT
TRBJ2-1 TRBV28 NA TRBD1 CAWRRQGEYNEQFF TGTGCCTGGAGAAGACAGGGGGAATACAATGAGCAGTTCTTC
TRBJ1-2 TRBV5-1 NA NA CASSQAIFGNYGYTF TGCGCCAGCAGCCAAGCTATTTTTGGTAACTATGGCTACACCTTC
TRBJ2-1 TRBV6-6 NA TRBD2 CASISGGNNEQFF TGTGCCAGCATTAGCGGGGGGAACAATGAGCAGTTCTTC
TRBJ2-2 TRBV30 NA TRBD1 CAVSGRDRNTGELFF TGTGCCGTAAGCGGCCGGGACAGGAACACCGGGGAGCTGTTTTTT
TRBJ1-2 TRBV5-4 few NA CASSIQGGYTF TGTGCCAGCAGCATACAGGGTGGCTACACCTTC
TRBJ1-2 TRBV9 few TRBD1 CASSVGGGDYGYTF TGTGCCAGCAGCGTAGGAGGGGGCGACTATGGCTACACCTTC
TRBJ1-4 TRBV19 once NA CASTETATNEKLFF TGTGCCAGTACCGAGACAGCAACTAATGAAAAACTGTTTTTT
TRBJ1-1 TRBV6-6 NA TRBD1 CASSFTGEVPEAFF TGTGCCAGCAGCTTCACAGGGGAGGTCCCTGAAGCTTTCTTT
TRBJ2-7 TRBV11-2 NA NA CASSFGGRDEQYF TGTGCCAGCAGCTTCGGGGGGCGCGACGAGCAGTACTTC
TRBJ1-4 TRBV7-9 NA NA CASSINPWGVGREKLFF TGTGCCAGCAGCATAAACCCATGGGGGGTAGGAAGGGAAAAACTGTTTTTT
TRBJ1-5 TRBV28 NA TRBD1 CASGPGGSGQPQHF TGTGCCAGCGGCCCAGGGGGCTCGGGTCAGCCCCAGCATTTT
TRBJ1-4 TRBV25-1 NA TRBD1 CASSDRTGMSPNEKLFF TGTGCCAGCAGTGATCGGACAGGGATGTCACCTAATGAAAAACTGTTTTTT
TRBJ1-5 TRBV5-5 once NA CASSLVATPYSNQPQHF TGTGCCAGCAGCTTGGTCGCGACACCGTATAGCAATCAGCCCCAGCATTTT
TRBJ2-7 TRBV27 NA TRBD2 CASSLKREGPYEQYF TGTGCCAGCAGCCTTAAGCGGGAGGGCCCCTACGAGCAGTACTTC
TRBJ1-4 TRBV7-9 once NA CASSPGGRVDEKLFF TGTGCCAGCAGCCCCGGTGGGAGGGTGGATGAAAAACTGTTTTTT
TRBJ1-5 TRBV6-6 many NA CASSPWAGDPSGQPQHF TGTGCCAGCAGTCCGTGGGCAGGGGACCCGTCAGGACAGCCCCAGCATTTT
TRBJ1-2 TRBV28 NA TRBD1 CASGVKTGRGNYGYTF TGTGCCAGCGGAGTGAAGACAGGGCGCGGTAACTATGGCTACACCTTC
TRBJ2-7 TRBV18 once TRBD1 CASSLRGQGNEQYF TGTGCCAGCTCACTAAGGGGACAGGGCAACGAGCAGTACTTC
TRBJ2-1 TRBV9 once TRBD2 CASSVDAGGYNEQFF TGTGCCAGCAGCGTAGACGCGGGGGGATACAATGAGCAGTTCTTC
TRBJ1-5 TRBV28 NA NA CASTGYADQPQHF TGTGCCAGCACAGGATATGCCGATCAGCCCCAGCATTTT
TRBJ2-7 TRBV19 NA TRBD1 CASSFGQGGYEQYF TGTGCCAGTAGTTTCGGACAGGGGGGTTACGAGCAGTACTTC
TRBJ2-1 TRBV24-1 NA NA CATSENRALTYNEQFF TGTGCCACCAGTGAGAACAGGGCGCTAACTTACAATGAGCAGTTCTTC
TRBJ1-4 TRBV19 NA TRBD1 CASSIWGQGLNGEKLFF TGTGCCAGTAGTATATGGGGACAGGGCTTGAATGGTGAAAAACTGTTTTTT
TRBJ2-1 TRBV5-1 NA TRBD2 CASSLAGSSYNEQFF TGCGCCAGCAGCCTAGCGGGTAGCTCCTACAATGAGCAGTTCTTC
TRBJ2-3 TRBV5-1 once TRBD2 CASSLGLAGDADTLYF TGCGCCAGCAGCTTGGGACTAGCGGGAGACGCAGATACGCTGTATTTT
TRBJ1-6 TRBV11-2 NA NA CASSPWAGPNSYNSPLHF TGTGCCAGCAGCCCGTGGGCGGGACCGAACTCCTATAATTCACCCCTCCACTTT
TRBJ2-5 TRBV9 NA TRBD2 CASSVESGRSETQYF TGTGCCAGCAGCGTAGAGAGCGGGAGGTCCGAAACCCAGTACTTC
TRBJ2-1 TRBV24-1 many TRBD1 CATSDRATRQGRNEQFF TGTGCCACCAGTGATCGGGCGACCCGACAGGGGAGGAATGAGCAGTTCTTC
TRBJ2-1 TRBV19 NA TRBD2 CASRAGGASNEQFF TGTGCCAGTAGGGCGGGAGGCGCGAGCAATGAGCAGTTCTTC
TRBJ2-1 TRBV27 NA TRBD2 CASSFRGTSGSTYNEQFF TGTGCCAGCAGTTTCCGTGGGACTAGCGGGAGTACCTACAATGAGCAGTTCTTC
TRBJ2-1 TRBV6-1 NA TRBD1 CASSEIGTGWNEQFF TGTGCCAGCAGTGAAATCGGGACAGGGTGGAATGAGCAGTTCTTC
TRBJ2-7 TRBV21-1 once NA CASSNGTVYEQYF TGTGCCAGCAGCAACGGGACAGTATACGAGCAGTACTTC
TRBJ2-3 TRBV6-2/TRBV6-3 NA TRBD2 CASSYWTSGGAGDTQYF TGTGCCAGCAGTTACTGGACTAGCGGGGGGGCGGGAGATACGCAGTATTTT
TRBJ2-7 TRBV7-2 NA NA CASSPTLGDFYEQYF TGTGCCAGCAGCCCGACTTTAGGGGATTTCTACGAGCAGTACTTC
TRBJ2-3 TRBV7-2 NA NA CASSLGTRNTDTQYF TGTGCCAGCAGCTTAGGGACAAGAAACACAGATACGCAGTATTTT
TRBJ2-2 TRBV28 NA NA CASSLLGAQNTGELFF TGTGCCAGCAGTTTACTAGGGGCACAGAACACCGGGGAGCTGTTTTTT
TRBJ2-5 TRBV28 NA NA CASCLTGGDQETQYF TGTGCCAGCTGCTTGACTGGCGGTGATCAAGAGACCCAGTACTTC
TRBJ1-2 TRBV27 NA NA CASSLSGADYGYTF TGTGCCAGCAGTTTATCTGGGGCGGATTATGGCTACACCTTC
TRBJ1-1 TRBV29-1 NA NA CSVRGVELNTEAFF TGCAGCGTGCGGGGGGTAGAACTGAACACTGAAGCTTTCTTT
TRBJ2-7 TRBV5-1 NA TRBD2 CASSLAGGVYEQYF TGCGCCAGCAGCTTAGCGGGAGGGGTCTACGAGCAGTACTTC
TRBJ1-5 TRBV6-1 NA NA CASSEAQGSNQPQHF TGTGCCAGCAGTGAAGCCCAGGGTAGCAATCAGCCCCAGCATTTT
TRBJ1-5 TRBV5-1 NA TRBD1 CASSAGTGGYYPDQPQHF TGCGCCAGCAGCGCCGGGACAGGGGGCTATTATCCGGATCAGCCCCAGCATTTT
TRBJ2-1 TRBV6-5 NA TRBD2 CASGLAGAQRYEQFF TGTGCCAGCGGGCTAGCGGGGGCCCAACGCTATGAGCAGTTCTTC
TRBJ1-2 TRBV12-3/TRBV12-4 NA NA CASSFGQGKVTF TGTGCCAGCAGTTTTGGTCAGGGGAAAGTCACCTTC